This T cell receptor (beta chain) came from a study of CD8 T cells in ankylosing spondylitis. For this clonotype: The antigen is unknown.

Study observations and caveats: The study looked at matched synovial fluid samples from ankylosing spondylitis patients. Disease-linked clones were reported to be significantly enriched there. Seemingly distinctive of ankylosing spondylitis blood was a TCR beta motif formed by eight highly homologous variants. Clones that were linked to disease were CD8+ and were relatively rare in peripheral blood. Reactive arthritis synovial fluid and blood previously showed some of these motif variants.

TCRdb processed the 5' RACE reads anew with MiXCR; each CDR3 protein has one entry. The profile shows about 130,000 distinct CDR3 sequences, over 6.5% of them singletons. V dropped 0 bases and J dropped 0 bases, with 13 bases sitting between them. Germline assignment: CDR1 SGHRS and CDR2 YFSETQ. The CDR3 consists of 17 residues. The chain links TRBV5-1 to TRBJ2-1; tentatively, D is TRBD2 (6 bases). This clonotype was sampled from a male donor with ankylosing spondylitis or in good health (not recorded which). The sample was blood, either unsorted or a sorted T cell fraction (not recorded which). The CDR3 sequence: CASSLVAGLSSYNEQFF. The CDR3 bases are TGCGCCAGCAGCTTGGTGGCGGGGCTGAGCTCCTACAATGAGCAGTTCTTC.